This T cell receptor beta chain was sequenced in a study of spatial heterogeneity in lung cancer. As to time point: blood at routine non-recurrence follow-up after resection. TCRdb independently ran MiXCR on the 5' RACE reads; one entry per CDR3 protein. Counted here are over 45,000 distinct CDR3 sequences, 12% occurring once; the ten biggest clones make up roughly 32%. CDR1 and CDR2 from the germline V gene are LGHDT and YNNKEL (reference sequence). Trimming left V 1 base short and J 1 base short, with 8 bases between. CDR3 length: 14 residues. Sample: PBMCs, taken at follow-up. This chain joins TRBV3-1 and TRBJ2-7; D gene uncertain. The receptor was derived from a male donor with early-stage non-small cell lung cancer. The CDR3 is CASSQVAASYEQYF. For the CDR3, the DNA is TGTGCCAGCAGCCAAGTTGCAGCATCCTACGAGCAGTACTTC.